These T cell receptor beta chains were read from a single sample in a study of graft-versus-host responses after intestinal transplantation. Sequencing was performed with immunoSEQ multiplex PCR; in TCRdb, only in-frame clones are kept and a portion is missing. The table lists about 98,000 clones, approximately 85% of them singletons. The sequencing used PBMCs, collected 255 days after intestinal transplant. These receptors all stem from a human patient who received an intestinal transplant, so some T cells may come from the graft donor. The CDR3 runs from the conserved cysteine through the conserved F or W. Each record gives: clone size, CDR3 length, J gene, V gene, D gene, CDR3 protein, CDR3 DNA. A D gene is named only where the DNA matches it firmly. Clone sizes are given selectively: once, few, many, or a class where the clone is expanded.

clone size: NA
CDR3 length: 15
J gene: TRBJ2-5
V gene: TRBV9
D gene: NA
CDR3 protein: CASSVMGEQAETQYF
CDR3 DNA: TGTGCCAGCAGCGTAATGGGGGAGCAGGCAGAGACCCAGTACTTC

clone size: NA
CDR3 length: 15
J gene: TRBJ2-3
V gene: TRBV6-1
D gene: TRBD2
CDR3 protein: CASSETSGGTDTQYF
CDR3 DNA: TGTGCCAGCAGTGAAACTAGCGGGGGCACAGATACGCAGTATTTT

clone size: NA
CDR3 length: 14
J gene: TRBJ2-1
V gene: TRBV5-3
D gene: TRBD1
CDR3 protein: CARSLGQGYNEQFF
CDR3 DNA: TGTGCCAGAAGCTTGGGACAGGGCTACAATGAGCAGTTCTTC

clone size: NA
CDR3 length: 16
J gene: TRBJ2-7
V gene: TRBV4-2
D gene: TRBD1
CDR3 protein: CASSQDLTGGRHEQYF
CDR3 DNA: TGTGCCAGCAGCCAAGACCTAACAGGGGGTAGGCACGAGCAGTACTTC

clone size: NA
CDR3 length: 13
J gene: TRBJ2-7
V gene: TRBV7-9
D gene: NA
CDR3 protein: CASSLGGLYEQYF
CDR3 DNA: TGTGCCAGCAGCTTAGGGGGTCTCTACGAGCAGTACTTC

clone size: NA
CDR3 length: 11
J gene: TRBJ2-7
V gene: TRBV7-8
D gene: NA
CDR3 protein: CASSSYYEQYF
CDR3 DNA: TGTGCCAGCAGCTCATACTACGAGCAGTACTTC

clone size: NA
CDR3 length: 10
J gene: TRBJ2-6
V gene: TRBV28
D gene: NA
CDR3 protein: CAKRANVLTF
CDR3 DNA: TGTGCCAAGAGGGCCAACGTCCTGACTTTC

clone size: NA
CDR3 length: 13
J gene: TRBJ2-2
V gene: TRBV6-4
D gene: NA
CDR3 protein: CASSESGSGELFF
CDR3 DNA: TGTGCCAGCAGTGAAAGTGGCTCCGGGGAGCTGTTTTTT

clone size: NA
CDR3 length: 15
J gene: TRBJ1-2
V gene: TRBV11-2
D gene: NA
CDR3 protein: CASSITGQVGYGYTF
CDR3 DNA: TGTGCCAGCAGCATAACCGGTCAGGTGGGCTATGGCTACACCTTC

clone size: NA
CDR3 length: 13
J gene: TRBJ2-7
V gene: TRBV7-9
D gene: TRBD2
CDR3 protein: CASSSGLSYEQYF
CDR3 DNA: TGTGCCAGCAGCTCGGGACTATCCTACGAGCAGTACTTC

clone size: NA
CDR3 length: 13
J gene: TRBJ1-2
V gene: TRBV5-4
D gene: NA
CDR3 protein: CASSFGQTYGYTF
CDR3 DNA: TGTGCCAGCAGCTTCGGGCAGACCTATGGCTACACCTTC

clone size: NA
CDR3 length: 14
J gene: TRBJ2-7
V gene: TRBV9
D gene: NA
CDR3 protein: CASSVGQGTYEQYF
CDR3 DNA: TGTGCCAGCAGCGTCGGGCAGGGGACCTACGAGCAGTACTTC

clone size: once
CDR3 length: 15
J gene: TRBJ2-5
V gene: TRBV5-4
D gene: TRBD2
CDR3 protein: CASSRSGRAEETQYF
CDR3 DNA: TGTGCCAGCAGTCGGAGCGGGAGGGCCGAAGAGACCCAGTACTTC

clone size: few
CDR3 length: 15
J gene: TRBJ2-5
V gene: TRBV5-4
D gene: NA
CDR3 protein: CASSSRSEFQETQYF
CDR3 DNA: TGTGCCAGCAGCTCAAGGAGCGAGTTCCAAGAGACCCAGTACTTC

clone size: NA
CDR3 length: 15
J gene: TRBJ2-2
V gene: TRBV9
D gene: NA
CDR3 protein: CASSAGPRVPGELFF
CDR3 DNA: TGTGCCAGCAGCGCGGGACCCAGGGTTCCCGGGGAGCTGTTTTTT

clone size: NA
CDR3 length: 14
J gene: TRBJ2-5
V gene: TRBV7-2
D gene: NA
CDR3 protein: CASSLIPAVETQYF
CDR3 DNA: TGTGCCAGCAGCTTAATTCCAGCAGTTGAGACCCAGTACTTC

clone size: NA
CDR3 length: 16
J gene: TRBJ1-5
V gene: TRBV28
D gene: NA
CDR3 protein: CASSLRPGPSNQPQHF
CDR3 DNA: TGTGCCAGCAGTTTAAGGCCGGGCCCTAGCAATCAGCCCCAGCATTTT

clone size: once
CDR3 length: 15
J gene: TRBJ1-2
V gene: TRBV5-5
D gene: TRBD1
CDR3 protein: CASSSLKGAFYGYTF
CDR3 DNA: TGTGCCAGCAGCTCCCTGAAGGGGGCGTTTTATGGCTACACCTTC

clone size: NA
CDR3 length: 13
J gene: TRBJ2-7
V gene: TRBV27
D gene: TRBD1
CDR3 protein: CASSSGQTYEQYF
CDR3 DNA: TGTGCCAGCAGTTCGGGACAGACCTACGAGCAGTACTTC

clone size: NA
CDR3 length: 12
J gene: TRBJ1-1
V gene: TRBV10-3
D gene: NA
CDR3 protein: CAAATENTEAFF
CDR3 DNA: TGTGCCGCGGCGACAGAGAACACTGAAGCTTTCTTT

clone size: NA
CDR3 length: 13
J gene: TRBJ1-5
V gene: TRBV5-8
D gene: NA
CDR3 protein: CASSGGVDQPRHF
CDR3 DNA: TGTGCCAGCAGCGGGGGGGTTGATCAGCCCCGGCATTTT

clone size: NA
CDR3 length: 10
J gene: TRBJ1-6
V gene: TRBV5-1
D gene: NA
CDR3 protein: CASKGHTLHF
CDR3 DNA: TGCGCCAGCAAGGGTCACACCCTCCACTTT

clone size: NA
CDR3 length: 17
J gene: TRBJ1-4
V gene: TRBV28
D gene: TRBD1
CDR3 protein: CATLNTPGQGANEKLFF
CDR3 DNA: TGTGCCACCCTGAACACTCCGGGACAGGGGGCTAACGAAAAACTGTTTTTT

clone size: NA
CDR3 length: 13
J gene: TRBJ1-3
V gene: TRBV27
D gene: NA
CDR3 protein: CASSLTTGNTIYF
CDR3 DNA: TGTGCCAGCAGTTTAACCACTGGAAACACCATATATTTT

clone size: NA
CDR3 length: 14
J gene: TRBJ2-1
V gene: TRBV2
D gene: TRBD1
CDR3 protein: CASSRDRGYNEQFF
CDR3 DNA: TGTGCCAGCAGTCGGGACAGGGGCTACAATGAGCAGTTCTTC

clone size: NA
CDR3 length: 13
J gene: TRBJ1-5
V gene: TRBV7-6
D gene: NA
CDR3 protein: CASSLVVNQPQHF
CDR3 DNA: TGTGCCAGCAGCTTAGTGGTGAATCAGCCCCAGCATTTT

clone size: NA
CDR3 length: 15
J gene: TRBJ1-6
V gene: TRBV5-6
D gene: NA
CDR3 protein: CASSLLAGRNSPLHF
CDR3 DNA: TGTGCCAGCAGCTTGTTGGCAGGGAGGAATTCACCCCTCCACTTT